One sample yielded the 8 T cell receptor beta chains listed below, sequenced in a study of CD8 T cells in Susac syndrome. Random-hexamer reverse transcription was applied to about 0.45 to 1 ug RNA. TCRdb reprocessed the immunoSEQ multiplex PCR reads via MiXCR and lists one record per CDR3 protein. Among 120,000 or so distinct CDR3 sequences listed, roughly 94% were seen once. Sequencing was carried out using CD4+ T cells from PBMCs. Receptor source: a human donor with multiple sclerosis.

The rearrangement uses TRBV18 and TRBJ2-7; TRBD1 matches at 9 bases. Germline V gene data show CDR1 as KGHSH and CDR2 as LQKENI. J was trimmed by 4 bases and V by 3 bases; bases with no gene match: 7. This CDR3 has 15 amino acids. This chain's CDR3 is CASSPWTGVEYEQYF. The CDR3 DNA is TGTGCCAGCTCACCTTGGACAGGGGTGGAGTACGAGCAGTACTTC.

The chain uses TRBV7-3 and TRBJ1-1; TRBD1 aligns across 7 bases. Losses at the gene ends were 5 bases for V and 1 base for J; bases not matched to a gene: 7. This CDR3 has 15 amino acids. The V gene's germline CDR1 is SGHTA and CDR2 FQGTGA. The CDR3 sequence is CASSLSGTANTEAFF. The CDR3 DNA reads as TGTGCCAGCAGCCTATCCGGGACAGCGAACACTGAAGCTTTCTTT.

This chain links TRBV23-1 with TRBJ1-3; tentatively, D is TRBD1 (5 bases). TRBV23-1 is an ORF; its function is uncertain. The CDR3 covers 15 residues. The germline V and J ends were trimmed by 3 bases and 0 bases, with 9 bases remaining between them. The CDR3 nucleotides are TGCGCCAGCAGTCAGACAGCGAGCTCTGGAAACACCATATATTTT. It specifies CASSQTASSGNTIYF.

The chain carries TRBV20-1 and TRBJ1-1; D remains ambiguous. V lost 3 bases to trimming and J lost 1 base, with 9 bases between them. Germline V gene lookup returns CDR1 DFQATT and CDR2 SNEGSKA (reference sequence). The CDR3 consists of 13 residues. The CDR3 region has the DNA TGCAGTGCTAGTGTGCCGGGGAACACTGAAGCTTTCTTT. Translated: CSASVPGNTEAFF.

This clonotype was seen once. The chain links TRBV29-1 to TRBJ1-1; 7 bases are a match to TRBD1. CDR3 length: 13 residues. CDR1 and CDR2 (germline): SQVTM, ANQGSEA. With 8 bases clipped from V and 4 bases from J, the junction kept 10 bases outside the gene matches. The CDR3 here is CSLREGATTEAFF. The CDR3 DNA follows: TGCAGCCTTAGGGAGGGGGCGACCACTGAAGCTTTCTTT.

The CDR3 DNA sequence: TGTGCCAGCAGCGTACTCCCAGGGGGTCAAGAGACCCAGTACTTC. Its translation: CASSVLPGGQETQYF. The J gene is TRBJ2-5, the V gene TRBV9; TRBD1 aligns across 7 bases. Trimming removed 1 base from V and 2 bases from J; junction bases left unmatched: 5. In germline, CDR1 is SGDLS, CDR2 YYNGEE. This CDR3 has 15 residues.

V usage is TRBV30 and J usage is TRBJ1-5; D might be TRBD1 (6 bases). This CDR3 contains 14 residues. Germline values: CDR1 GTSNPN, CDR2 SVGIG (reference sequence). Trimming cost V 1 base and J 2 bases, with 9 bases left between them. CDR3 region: CAWSATGRNQPQHF. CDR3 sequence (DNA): TGTGCCTGGAGTGCGACAGGTCGCAATCAGCCCCAGCATTTT.

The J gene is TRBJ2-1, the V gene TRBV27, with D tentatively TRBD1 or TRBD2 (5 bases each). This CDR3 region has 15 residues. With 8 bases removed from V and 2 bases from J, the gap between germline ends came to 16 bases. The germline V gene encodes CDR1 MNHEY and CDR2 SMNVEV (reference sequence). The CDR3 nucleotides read TGTGCCAGCCGGCCCGAGGGGCTGGCCTACAATGAGCAGTTCTTC. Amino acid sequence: CASRPEGLAYNEQFF.